This TCR beta chain was documented in a study of tumor and adjacent non-tumor tissue in lung cancer. The length of the CDR3 is 14 residues. Per the germline V gene, CDR1 is LGHNA and CDR2 is YSLEER. The library came from three nested PCR rounds adapted from ARM-PCR protocols. TCRdb processed the multiplex PCR reads anew with MiXCR; each CDR3 protein has one entry. The sample yields about 120,000 distinct CDR3 sequences, about 66% seen once. A remark on this clonotype: Its antigen is not known. Compared with germline, one end of the junction differs, possibly owing to a read error.

RNA was extracted from bulk tissue without any cell sorting. Study-wide points: In normal lung, the top 100 clones were significantly more dominant than in tumor.

The sample comprised lung tumor tissue. The chain carries TRBV4-3 and TRBJ1-6; the D is unclear. This TCR was sampled from a man under 40 with non-small cell lung cancer. The CDR3 DNA follows: TGCGCCAGCAGCCAAAAATTGGCGGGTTCACTCCTCCACTTT. As protein: CASSQKLAGSLLHF.